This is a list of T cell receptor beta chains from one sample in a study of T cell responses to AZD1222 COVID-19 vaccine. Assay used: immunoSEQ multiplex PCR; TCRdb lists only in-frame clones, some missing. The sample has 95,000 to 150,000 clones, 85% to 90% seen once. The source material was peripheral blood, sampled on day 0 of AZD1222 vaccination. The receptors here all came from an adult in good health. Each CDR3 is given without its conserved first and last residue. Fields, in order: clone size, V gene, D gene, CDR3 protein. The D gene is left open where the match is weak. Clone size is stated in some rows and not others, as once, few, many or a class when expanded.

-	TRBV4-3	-	ASSPNGLPNTEAF
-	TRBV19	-	ASIQRRNTEAF
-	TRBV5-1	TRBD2	ASSPGGGEETQY
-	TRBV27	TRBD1	ASSADRQGAHQPQH
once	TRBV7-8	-	ASSPSEGSNEKLF
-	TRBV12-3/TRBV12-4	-	ASSLQGYYGYT
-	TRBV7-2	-	ASSFGAVNSYEQY
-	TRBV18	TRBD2	ASSPERGSTDTQY
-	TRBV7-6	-	ASSLDFTGNYEQY
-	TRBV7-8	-	ASSSSRLGYNEQF